The next 9 T cell receptor beta chains were all read from a single sample in a study of tumor-infiltrating lymphocytes in glioblastoma multiforme. Three nested ARM-PCR rounds with V-beta and C-beta primers built TCRB libraries. TCRdb reprocessed the multiplex PCR reads with MiXCR, giving one entry per CDR3 protein. The sample lists about 13,000 distinct CDR3 sequences; approximately 70% were seen once. The specimen was brain tumor tissue. Receptor source: a male donor with glioblastoma.

The table lists this clonotype with a count of one. An end of the junction differs from the germline gene, which may be a read error. The chain uses TRBV11-2 and TRBJ2-1; TRBD1 agrees at 7 bases. CDR1 and CDR2 from the germline V gene are SGHAT and FQNNGV. The CDR3 covers 17 residues. In DNA form, the CDR3 reads TGTGTCAGCAGCTTAGCAGTAAGGGGGCCTTCGCGCAACGAGCCGTTCTTC. Encoded protein: CVSSLAVRGPSRNEPFF.

The chain couples TRBV11-2 to TRBJ2-7; possible D gene TRBD1, 6 bases. Between the trimmed V and J ends, which lost 7 bases and 0 bases, there was a span of 16 bases. This CDR3 comprises 15 residues. CDR1 SGHAT and CDR2 FQNNGV come from the germline V gene. The CDR3 loop is CASTDSPGVSYEQYF. The CDR3 DNA reads as TGTGCCAGCACCGATAGCCCAGGGGTCTCCTACGAGCAGTACTTC.

With respect to this clonotype: The final CDR3 position lacks the conserved phenylalanine or tryptophan, pointing to a likely read error. This sequence joins TRBV20-1 and TRBJ2-1; D remains ambiguous. Germline CDR1 DFQATT, CDR2 SNEGSKA (reference sequence). Deletions cut 5 bases from V and 5 bases from J, with 16 bases between. The CDR3 sequence is 14 residues long. The CDR3 bases are TGCAGTGCTTTTGATCCACGTAACCACAATGAGCAGTTCCAC. Translated, it gives CSAFDPRNHNEQFH.

The rearrangement joins TRBV5-6 to TRBJ1-2, with 8 bases lining up with TRBD1. The V gene end was trimmed by 4 bases and the J gene end by 4 bases; junction bases not matched to a gene: 6. Germline CDR1 is SGHDT and CDR2 is YYEEEE. The length of the CDR3 is 14 residues. The DNA for the CDR3 is TGTGCCAGCAGCCCAATGGGACAGGTCTATGGCTACACCTTC. This translates into CASSPMGQVYGYTF.

About this clonotype: This CDR3 fails to terminate in the conserved phenylalanine or tryptophan, so it likely reflects a read error. The rearrangement links TRBV11-2 to TRBJ2-7; TRBD2 might be the D (6 bases). The CDR3 covers 15 residues. CDR1 SGHAT and CDR2 FQNNGV come from the germline V gene. The CDR3 loop reads CAGSFTSLALYEQYL. For the CDR3, the DNA is TGTGCCGGCAGCTTCACTAGCCTAGCACTATACGAGCAGTACCTC.

This clonotype appeared many times. The rearrangement joins TRBV5-8 to TRBJ2-1; 8 positions agree with TRBD2. Germline CDR1 reads SGHTS; CDR2 reads YDEGEE. CDR3 length: 15 residues. With V trimmed by 4 bases and J by 3 bases, 6 bases remained unmatched. CDR3 loop: CASSPLAGGYNEQFF. CDR3 bases: TGTGCCAGCAGCCCCCTCGCGGGAGGCTACAATGAGCAGTTCTTC.

The V call is TRBV11-2, the J call TRBJ1-2; D gene unclear. V dropped 1 base and J dropped 8 bases, with 20 bases sitting between them. In germline, CDR1 is SGHAT, CDR2 FQNNGV. The CDR3 length is 16 residues. CDR3 in amino acids: CASSLAVFPDRWGYTF. CDR3 sequence (DNA): TGTGCCAGCAGCTTAGCGGTCTTTCCAGACCGATGGGGCTACACCTTC.

The V call is TRBV6-5, the J call TRBJ2-2, with 13 bases matching TRBD2. Per germline, CDR1 MNHEY and CDR2 SVGAGI. The V gene end was trimmed by 8 bases and the J gene end by 5 bases; junction bases not matched to a gene: 11. The CDR3 runs 17 residues. This CDR3 is CASCSTSGRFRTGELFF. In DNA form, the CDR3 reads TGTGCCAGCTGTTCGACTAGCGGGAGGTTTAGAACCGGGGAGCTGTTTTTT.

This chain connects TRBV10-3 to TRBJ2-7, with D uncertain. The CDR3 contains 12 residues. Germline V gene data show CDR1 as ENHRY and CDR2 as SYGVKD. Trimming removed 8 bases from V and 0 bases from J, with 8 bases in between. The CDR3 here is CAIGKVSYEQYF. CDR3 coding DNA: TGTGCCATCGGTAAGGTCTCCTACGAGCAGTACTTC.